This T cell receptor (beta chain) derives from a study of T-cell reconstitution after alpha-beta-depleted transplantation in children. Study-wide results and limits: Hyperexpanded clones declined; after one year, newly produced T cells mostly supplied diversity. Day-60 TCRbeta diversity that was high in some patients was derived from surviving recipient T cells and thymic progenitors. Reportedly, roughly two months post-transplant, alpha-beta T cells arose from several hundred expanded graft clones.

This clonotype appeared a few times. As yet, its antigen is unknown. The CDR3 contains 18 residues. V was shortened by 1 base and J by 8 bases, with 21 bases between the two germline ends. Germline V gene sequence: CDR1 MNHEY, CDR2 SMNVEV (reference sequence). Unique molecular identifiers were used to barcode this TCRbeta library. From the PCR reads, TCRdb called clonotypes with MiXCR, one entry per CDR3 protein. The table records approximately 980,000 distinct CDR3 sequences, about 29% of them present only once. The sample was PBMCs, mostly from graft donor cells, taken 360 days after TCRalphabeta/CD19-depleted stem cell transplant. This receptor was taken from a boy in the first two years of life who had a stem cell transplant for SCID, so the T cells may come from the graft donor. The chain joins TRBV27 to TRBJ1-6; D gene ambiguous. CDR3 in amino acids: CASSLLPSGFDGDSPLHF. The CDR3 DNA reads TGTGCCAGCAGTTTATTACCCAGCGGATTTGACGGGGATTCACCCCTCCACTTT.